The 25 T cell receptor beta chains reported below all come from one sample, sequenced in a study of cytomegalovirus exposure and HLA in healthy donors. A multiplex PCR was run with 60 Vbeta primers and 13 Jbeta primers. Method: immunoSEQ multiplex PCR; TCRdb's copy keeps in-frame clones and lacks some. This repertoire shows about 130,000 clones, 15% to 20% found once; its top ten account for approximately 2.9%. The material sequenced was PBMCs. The receptors were sampled from a female donor in good health and CMV-seropositive.

This clone was detected ten times or more. The DNA for the CDR3 is TGTGCCAGCAGTGGACAGGGGGCGCGGGGAAACACCATATATTTT. Encoded protein: CASSGQGARGNTIYF. V is TRBV2 and J is TRBJ1-3, with 10 bases fitting TRBD1. J was trimmed by 4 bases and V by 4 bases; bases with no gene match: 4. Germline CDR1 is SNHLY and CDR2 is FYNNEI. The CDR3 is made up of 15 amino acids.

Only a few counts were recorded for this clone. This chain joins TRBV7-2 and TRBJ1-1; D unclear. The germline CDR1 and CDR2 sequences are SGHTA and FQGNSA. V was shortened by 4 bases and J by 11 bases, with 14 bases between the two germline ends. This CDR3 has 12 amino acids. DNA for the CDR3: TGTGCCAGCAGCTACCGGTTCCGGGAGGCTTTCTTT. The encoded protein is CASSYRFREAFF.

This CDR3 is CASSTPSYEQYF. The CDR3 coding sequence is TGCGCCAGCAGCACACCCAGCTACGAGCAGTACTTC. The V gene is TRBV5-1, the J gene TRBJ2-7; D uncertain. The germline V gene has CDR1 SGHRS and CDR2 YFSETQ. The CDR3 extends over 12 amino acids. Deletions cut 4 bases from V and 3 bases from J, with 8 bases between. The full variable domain, completed using reference TRBV5-1 and TRBJ2-7, is KAGVTQTPRYLIKTRGQQVTLSCSPISGHRSVSWYQQTPGQGLQFLFEYFSETQRNKGNFPGRFSGRQFSNSRSEMNVSTLELGDSALYLCASSTPSYEQYFGPGTRLTVT.

About this clone: Other DNA sequences in the same sample also yield this CDR3. The chain couples TRBV6-6 to TRBJ2-7, with D tentatively TRBD2 (5 bases). CDR1 is MNHNY, CDR2 SVGAGI, per germline (reference sequence). The V and J ends lost 4 bases and 12 bases respectively, with 19 bases between them. This CDR3 is built from 13 residues. In DNA form, the CDR3 reads TGTGCCAGCAGTTCATCAGGTTCGTGGCGGGCGTACTTC. Translation: CASSSSGSWRAYF.

The rearrangement uses TRBV7-3 and TRBJ2-6; TRBD1 agrees at 8 bases. CDR3 length: 19 amino acids. CDR1 and CDR2 from the germline V gene are SGHTA and FQGTGA. With V trimmed by 4 bases and J by 3 bases, 14 bases remained unmatched. CDR3 bases: TGTGCCAGCAGCTCCCAGCCAGGACAGGGAGTAGGTGGGGCCAACGTCCTGACTTTC. Amino acids: CASSSQPGQGVGGANVLTF.

CDR3 in amino acids: CASSYDRDMEYF. CDR3 DNA: TGTGCCAGCAGCTACGACCGGGACATGGAGTACTTC. This rearrangement joins TRBV11-2 to TRBJ2-4; D possibly corresponds to TRBD1 (6 bases). With 4 bases removed from V and 14 bases from J, the gap between germline ends came to 15 bases. The CDR3 has 12 residues. Germline lookup yields CDR1 SGHAT and CDR2 FQNNGV. Full variable domain (rest looked up from reference TRBV11-2 and TRBJ2-4): EAGVAQSPRYKIIEKRQSVAFWCNPISGHATLYWYQQILGQGPKLLIQFQNNGVVDDSQLPKDRFSAERLKGVDSTLKIQPAKLEDSAVYLCASSYDRDMEYFGAGTRLSVL.

The V call is TRBV15, the J call TRBJ1-1; 8 positions agree with TRBD1. Germline V gene data show CDR1 as LNHNV and CDR2 as YYDKDF (reference sequence). V was pared by 0 bases and J by 1 base, with 1 base of the junction left unmatched. This CDR3 comprises 15 residues. The CDR3: CATSREGTGNTEAFF. The CDR3 DNA reads TGTGCCACCAGCAGAGAAGGGACAGGGAACACTGAAGCTTTCTTT.

The table lists this clone with a few counts. V and J are TRBV6-1 and TRBJ2-7, with TRBD1 matching over 9 bases. The CDR3 has 14 residues. Trimming took 5 bases from V and 4 from J; bases not matched to a gene: 6. The germline V gene has CDR1 MNHNS and CDR2 SASEGT. The CDR3 sequence is CASSPTGGWYEQYF. In DNA form, the CDR3 reads TGTGCCAGCAGTCCTACAGGGGGCTGGTACGAGCAGTACTTC.

This clone was counted between two and nine times. The V and J genes are TRBV28 and TRBJ2-7, with 9 positions matching TRBD1. The V and J ends lost 7 bases and 5 bases, in that order; junction bases with no gene match: 12. Germline CDR1 reads MDHEN; CDR2 reads SYDVKM. The CDR3 is made up of 15 amino acids. The CDR3 is CASMSTGTGNHEQYF. CDR3 bases: TGTGCCAGCATGTCAACCGGGACAGGGAACCACGAGCAGTACTTC.

This clone has a single count. The rearrangement joins TRBV15 to TRBJ2-7; 9 nucleotides match TRBD2. Germline V gene data show CDR1 as LNHNV and CDR2 as YYDKDF (reference sequence). The V gene end was trimmed by 5 bases and the J gene end by 2 bases; junction bases not matched to a gene: 7. This CDR3 has 15 amino acids. In DNA, the CDR3 is TGTGCCACCAGCTCTGGCGGGGGGGCCGCCTACGAGCAGTACTTC. Translating it yields CATSSGGGAAYEQYF.

The chain has TRBV19 and TRBJ2-1; 9 nucleotides line up with TRBD2. V shed 8 bases and J 3 bases; nucleotides not matched to a gene: 5. The CDR3 extends over 14 amino acids. CDR1 is LNHDA and CDR2 is SQIVND in the germline V gene (reference sequence). CDR3 coding DNA: TGTGCCAGTCGTAGCGGGAGTCGCTACAATGAGCAGTTCTTC. This codes for CASRSGSRYNEQFF.

This clone was seen only a few times. The chain uses TRBV5-1 and TRBJ1-3; 8 bases map to TRBD1. The CDR3 spans 16 residues. Trimming at V came to 3 bases and at J to 0 bases, leaving 5 bases not matched to a gene. CDR1 is SGHRS and CDR2 is YFSETQ in the germline V gene. CDR3 coding DNA: TGCGCCAGCAGCTGGGACAGGCTAACCTCTGGAAACACCATATATTTT. The encoded protein is CASSWDRLTSGNTIYF.

J is TRBJ1-5 and V is TRBV6-5; the match to TRBD1 covers 8 bases. This CDR3 has 15 residues. CDR1 and CDR2 (germline): MNHEY, SVGAGI. Trimming cost V 6 bases and J 6 bases; bases outside gene matches: 10. The CDR3 sequence is CASSPVQGAAQPQHF. The CDR3 nucleotides are TGTGCCAGCAGCCCTGTGCAGGGGGCAGCTCAGCCCCAGCATTTT.

J is TRBJ2-5 and V is TRBV6-5, with TRBD1 matching over 7 bases. Gene TRBJ2-7 matches the end of the DNA better, so the J call may be wrong. The CDR3 extends over 14 amino acids. Germline V lookup: CDR1 MNHEY, CDR2 SVGAGI. This chain's CDR3 is CASSLSGGSYEQYF. The CDR3 nucleotides read TGTGCCAGCAGCCTATCAGGGGGCTCCTACGAGCAGTACTTC.

This clone was counted a few times. The chain joins TRBV5-1 to TRBJ1-2, with D possibly being TRBD1 (6 bases). This CDR3 has 14 amino acids. Trimming removed 0 bases from V and 6 bases from J, with 12 bases in between. The germline gives CDR1 SGHRS, CDR2 YFSETQ. The CDR3 region is CASSLVGAANGYTF. The CDR3 DNA follows: TGCGCCAGCAGCTTGGTGGGGGCTGCTAATGGCTACACCTTC.

The V call is TRBV5-1, the J call TRBJ2-7; TRBD2 is a possible D gene (5 bases). V shed 2 bases and J shed 0 bases, with 9 bases lying between them. Germline CDR1 and CDR2: SGHRS and YFSETQ. The CDR3 totals 14 residues. The CDR3 spells CASSFGLSSYEQYF. The CDR3, as DNA: TGCGCCAGCAGCTTTGGACTGAGCTCCTACGAGCAGTACTTC.

DNA for the CDR3: TGCGCCAGCAGCCTAACGAGAGGTCCAAGCTCTGGAAACACCATATATTTT. It yields the protein CASSLTRGPSSGNTIYF. The chain joins TRBV4-1 to TRBJ1-3; D ambiguous. The CDR3 consists of 17 residues. The ends were cut back, 4 bases at V and 0 bases at J, with 16 bases in the middle. Germline-derived CDR1 and CDR2 are MGHRA and YSYEKL.

The chain recombines TRBV28 with TRBJ1-5; 7 nucleotides agree with TRBD1. The V gene's germline CDR1 is MDHEN and CDR2 SYDVKM. This CDR3 comprises 14 residues. V lost 4 bases and J lost 4; bases outside the gene matches: 4. The DNA of the CDR3 is TGTGCCAGCAGTTGGTCAGGGGGGAATCAGCCCCAGCATTTT. Translated: CASSWSGGNQPQHF. The full variable domain, with the rest looked up from reference TRBV28 and TRBJ1-5, is DVKVTQSSRYLVKRTGEKVFLECVQDMDHENMFWYRQDPGLGLRLIYFSYDVKMKEKGDIPEGYSVSREKKERFSLILESASTNQTSMYLCASSWSGGNQPQHFGDGTRLSIL.

This clone was counted only a few times. The CDR3 is CASSYSGGDEKLFF. Here the CDR3 DNA reads TGTGCCAGCAGTTACTCGGGGGGAGATGAAAAACTGTTTTTT. The rearrangement links TRBV6-5 to TRBJ1-4, with TRBD1 as a possible D gene (5 bases). With 0 bases removed from V and 6 bases from J, the gap between germline ends came to 8 bases. Germline CDR1 is MNHEY and CDR2 is SVGAGI. The length of the CDR3 is 14 residues.

This clone was counted between two and nine times. This rearrangement joins TRBV19 to TRBJ2-1; 10 positions agree with TRBD2. The CDR3 covers 15 residues. After removal of 8 bases from V and 4 bases from J, the junction contained 8 bases not matched to a gene. Germline CDR1 is LNHDA and CDR2 is SQIVND (reference sequence). Here the CDR3 DNA reads TGTGCCAGTGGGTGGACTAGCGGAGCATACAATGAGCAGTTCTTC. Protein: CASGWTSGAYNEQFF.

The gene calls are TRBV7-2 and TRBJ2-7, with D perhaps matching TRBD1 (6 bases). Germline CDR1 SGHTA, CDR2 FQGNSA. There are 15 residues in the CDR3. Trimming took 1 base from V and 6 from J, leaving 16 bases between them. The CDR3 loop is CASSLGQQGRREQYF. CDR3 DNA: TGTGCCAGCAGCTTAGGTCAACAGGGTCGTCGCGAGCAGTACTTC.

This chain links TRBV15 with TRBJ2-5, with a tentative D call TRBD1 (6 bases). Trimming took 1 base from V and 7 from J, leaving 16 bases between them. There are 15 residues in the CDR3. The germline CDR1 and CDR2 sequences are LNHNV and YYDKDF (reference sequence). DNA for the CDR3: TGTGCCACCAGCAGAGGACAGGAGGACTGGGGGACCCAGTACTTC. It translates to CATSRGQEDWGTQYF.

The rearrangement uses TRBV9 and TRBJ1-5, with 10 bases lining up with TRBD1. The CDR3 is 15 residues long. The J segment lost 4 bases and the V segment lost 3 bases, leaving 4 bases of the junction unmatched. The germline V gene encodes CDR1 SGDLS and CDR2 YYNGEE. This CDR3 reads CASSADRGPNQPQHF. CDR3 sequence (DNA): TGTGCCAGCAGCGCCGACAGGGGGCCAAATCAGCCCCAGCATTTT.

The gene calls are TRBV21-1 and TRBJ2-3; no check of the table's D call, TRBD2, against the DNA was made. TRBV21-1 has pseudogene status. The CDR3 consists of 17 residues. The CDR3 sequence is CASSSPRKRGGLGTQYF. The CDR3 nucleotides read TGTGCCAGCAGCTCCCCTCGGAAGCGGGGGGGCCTGGGTACGCAGTATTTT.

This clone was found many times. V is TRBV2 and J is TRBJ1-5; D call uncertain. This CDR3 comprises 14 residues. V was clipped by 6 bases and J by 0 bases, with 9 bases between them. The germline V gene encodes CDR1 SNHLY and CDR2 FYNNEI. CDR3 in DNA: TGTGCCAGCAGAGCGGGCCTTAGCAATCAGCCCCAGCATTTT. This encodes CASRAGLSNQPQHF.